Below are 16 T cell receptor beta chains sequenced from a single sample in a study of identical twins (dated by TCRdb to 2015 to 2016). Library preparation was by 5' RACE. The sequencer listed for this sample is Illumina HiSeq 2000. Using fastp trimming at Q25 and MiXCR clonotype assembly, TCRdb reanalyzed the public sequencing data and kept in-frame beta chains. CDR3 protein duplicates are merged, each entry listing the most common genes and DNA. Across this sample there are 200,000 to 250,000 distinct CDR3 sequences, with 7% seen only once. 3% to 4% of the sample is taken by the ten largest. This sample was also put to use in a study of yellow fever vaccine responses in identical twins.

The source material was memory (CD45RO+) T cells sorted from blood. The cell subset or site label, as the study defines it: CD45RO+ enriched T cells. Receptor source: a woman aged 18-30 years in good health.

This clonotype was counted ten times or more. This chain's CDR3 is CASSLVAADTDTQYF. The CDR3 coding sequence is TGCGCCAGCAGCTTGGTGGCGGCAGATACAGATACGCAGTATTTT. The rearrangement uses TRBV5-1 and TRBJ2-3; D call uncertain. V gave up 0 bases and J gave up 3 bases, with 11 bases separating them. Germline CDR1 is SGHRS and CDR2 is YFSETQ. The CDR3 extends over 15 amino acids.

The chain has TRBV24-1 and TRBJ1-2; possibly TRBD1 for D (5 bases). The germline gives CDR1 KGHDR, CDR2 SFDVKD. This CDR3 is 15 amino acids long. V was shortened by 4 bases and J by 8 bases, with 19 bases between the two germline ends. The CDR3 region has the DNA TGTGCCACCAGTGACCGGGACTGGGAGTTAGGAGGCTACACCTTC. Amino acids: CATSDRDWELGGYTF.

This clonotype was picked up many times. The junction departs from the called germline gene at one end, perhaps through a read error. V and J are TRBV20-1 and TRBJ2-5; D call uncertain. This CDR3 region has 11 residues. Germline V gene data show CDR1 as DFQATT and CDR2 as SNEGSKA (reference sequence). CDR3 coding DNA: TGCAGTGCTAATTATCAAGAGGCCCAGTACTTC. This codes for CSANYQEAQYF.

V and J are TRBV29-1 and TRBJ2-7; D may be TRBD2 (6 bases). The germline gives CDR1 SQVTM, CDR2 ANQGSEA. V was clipped by 8 bases and J by 6 bases, with 17 bases between them. This CDR3 has 12 residues. The CDR3 bases are TGCAGCCAACGGGGGTTGGGAGTCGAGCAGTACGTC. It encodes CSQRGLGVEQYV.

The V and J genes are TRBV11-2 and TRBJ2-3; 11 positions match TRBD2. The CDR3 totals 17 residues. The germline CDR1 and CDR2 sequences are SGHAT and FQNNGV. The V and J ends lost 1 base and 5 bases, in that order; junction bases with no gene match: 8. CDR3 region: CASSLGPLAGGLDTQYF. The CDR3 DNA follows: TGTGCCAGCAGCTTAGGGCCCCTAGCGGGAGGCCTAGATACGCAGTATTTT.

V gene TRBV9 combines with J gene TRBJ2-1; 9 positions match TRBD2. The CDR3 length is 14 residues. The germline V gene has CDR1 SGDLS and CDR2 YYNGEE. J gave up 9 bases and V 3 bases, and 7 bases lay outside the gene matches. CDR3 sequence reads: CASSAVAGVLEQFF. In nucleotides, the CDR3 is TGTGCCAGCAGCGCCGTAGCGGGAGTGCTTGAGCAGTTCTTC.

The table lists this clonotype with a few counts. The chain couples TRBV7-9 to TRBJ1-2; unclear D gene. Trimming cost V 5 bases and J 4 bases, with 14 bases left between them. The CDR3 is 14 amino acids. The germline V gene encodes CDR1 SEHNR and CDR2 FQNEAQ (reference sequence). The CDR3 here is CASSPAGLSYGYTF. The CDR3 DNA reads as TGTGCCAGCAGCCCCGCGGGCCTGAGCTATGGCTACACCTTC.

This clonotype was observed at least ten times. This chain joins TRBV6-1 and TRBJ1-6; D might be TRBD1 (5 bases). Germline V gene lookup returns CDR1 MNHNS and CDR2 SASEGT. The CDR3 loop spans 14 amino acids. V shed 6 bases and J shed 9 bases, with 15 bases lying between them. CDR3 sequence (DNA): TGTGCCAGCAGCCTCCTGGGGGAGGCTTCACCCCTCCACTTT. Its translation is CASSLLGEASPLHF.

Many counts were recorded for this clonotype. V usage is TRBV20-1 and J usage is TRBJ2-4; 10 bases align to TRBD2. V shed 0 bases, J shed 0 bases, and the junction held 14 bases outside the gene matches. Germline assignment: CDR1 DFQATT and CDR2 SNEGSKA (reference sequence). The CDR3 sequence is 20 residues long. As DNA, the CDR3 is TGCAGTGCTAGAGATGAGCGGCTAGCGGGAGTTTCATTAGCCAAAAACATTCAGTACTTC. Its translation: CSARDERLAGVSLAKNIQYF.

This clonotype was seen once. The chain links TRBV7-9 to TRBJ1-4, with unresolved D. CDR3 length: 13 residues. Looked up from germline, CDR1 is SEHNR and CDR2 is FQNEAQ (reference sequence). Trimming shortened V by 1 base and J by 12 bases, and 12 bases separated the two germline ends. The chain's CDR3 is CASSLERPGELFF. CDR3 nucleotides: TGTGCCAGCAGCTTAGAAAGACCCGGGGAACTGTTTTTT.

This clonotype was seen a few times. V and J are TRBV10-1 and TRBJ2-2; TRBD2 agrees at 9 bases. Germline V gene lookup returns CDR1 WNHNN and CDR2 SYGVQD (reference sequence). V lost 4 bases to trimming and J lost 3 bases; unmatched junction nucleotides: 9. The CDR3 extends over 17 amino acids. The CDR3 DNA reads TGCGCCAGCAGTGTCTTAGCGGGGGCCGGAGACACCGGGGAGCTGTTTTTT. Translating gives CASSVLAGAGDTGELFF.

The chain is built from TRBV6-1 and TRBJ2-1, with TRBD2 matching 7 bases. V shed 4 bases, J shed 6 bases, and the junction held 18 bases outside the gene matches. This CDR3 is built from 18 residues. The germline gives CDR1 MNHNS, CDR2 SASEGT. The CDR3 spells CASSGHYTGGFLSNEQFF. CDR3 sequence (DNA): TGTGCCAGCAGTGGCCACTATACGGGGGGTTTCTTGAGCAATGAGCAGTTCTTC.

The chain links TRBV5-1 to TRBJ1-6, with TRBD1 matching over 7 bases. Germline loops: CDR1 SGHRS, CDR2 YFSETQ. V shed 3 bases and J 10 bases; nucleotides not matched to a gene: 10. The CDR3 spans 15 residues. CDR3 nucleotide sequence: TGCGCCAGCAGCTCAACAGGGGAGAACGGCTCACCCCTCCACTTT. This sequence encodes CASSSTGENGSPLHF.

This clonotype was seen only a few times. The V call is TRBV18, the J call TRBJ1-6, with D perhaps matching TRBD1 (5 bases). CDR3 length equals 14 residues. Germline V gene sequence: CDR1 KGHSH, CDR2 LQKENI. V lost 1 base, J lost 5 bases, and 6 bases lay in between. The CDR3 DNA is TGTGCCAGCTCACCACAAGGGGATAATTCACCCCTCCACTTT. Protein: CASSPQGDNSPLHF.

This clonotype came up many times. Here the CDR3 DNA reads TGTGCCAGCAGTCTATCCCATGTAGATGGTACGCAGTATTTT. It yields the protein CASSLSHVDGTQYF. The chain couples TRBV3-1 to TRBJ2-3; unclear D gene. CDR3 length: 14 residues. Trimming removed 6 bases at V and 8 bases at J, with 18 bases between. Germline V CDR1 and CDR2: LGHDT, YNNKEL (reference sequence).

This clonotype was observed at least ten times. The V call is TRBV21-1, the J call TRBJ2-7; TRBD2, the table's D call, was not compared with the DNA. TRBV21-1 is noted as a pseudogene. CDR3 length: 16 residues. Here the CDR3 reads CASSKAVRTYLYEQYV. As DNA, the CDR3 is TGTGCCAGCAGCAAAGCTGTCAGGACTTACCTCTACGAGCAGTACGTC.